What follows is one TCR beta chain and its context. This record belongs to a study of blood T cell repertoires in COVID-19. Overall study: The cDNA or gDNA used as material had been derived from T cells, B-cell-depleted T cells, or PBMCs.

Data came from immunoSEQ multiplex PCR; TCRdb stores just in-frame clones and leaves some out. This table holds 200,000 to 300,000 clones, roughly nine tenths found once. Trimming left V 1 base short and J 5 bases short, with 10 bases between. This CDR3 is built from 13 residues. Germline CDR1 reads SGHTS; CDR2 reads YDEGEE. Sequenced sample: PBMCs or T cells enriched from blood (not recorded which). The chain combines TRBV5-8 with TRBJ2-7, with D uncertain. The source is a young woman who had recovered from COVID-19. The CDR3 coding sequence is TGTGCCAGCAGCTTGTTCAAGCCTCACGAGCAGTACTTC. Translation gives CASSLFKPHEQYF. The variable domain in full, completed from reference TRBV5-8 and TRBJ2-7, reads EAGVTQSPTHLIKTRGQQATLRCSPISGHTSVYWYQQALGLGLQFLLWYDEGEERNRGNFPPRFSGRQFPNYSSELNVNALELEDSALYLCASSLFKPHEQYFGPGTRLTVT.